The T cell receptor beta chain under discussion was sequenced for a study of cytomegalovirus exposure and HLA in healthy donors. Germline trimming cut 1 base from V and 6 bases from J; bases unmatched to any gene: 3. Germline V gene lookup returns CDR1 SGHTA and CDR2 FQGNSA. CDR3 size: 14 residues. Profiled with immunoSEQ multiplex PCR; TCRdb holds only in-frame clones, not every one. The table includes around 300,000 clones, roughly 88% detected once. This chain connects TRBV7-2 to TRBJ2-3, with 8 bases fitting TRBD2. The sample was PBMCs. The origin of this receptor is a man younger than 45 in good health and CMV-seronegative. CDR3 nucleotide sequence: TGTGCCAGCAGCTTAGTCGGGACTAGGGATACGCAGTATTTT. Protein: CASSLVGTRDTQYF.